This T cell receptor beta chain was observed in a study of early T cells in non-severe SARS-CoV-2 infection. This clonotype was seen ten or more times. The antigen is undetermined. The study, taken as a whole, reports: Lookups in VDJdb leaned toward anti-spike CD8 responses and missed private and CD4 specificities.

CDR3 length: 16 residues. V was shortened by 1 base and J by 4 bases, with 11 bases between the two germline ends. CDR1 and CDR2 (germline): KGHSH, LQKENI. cDNA molecules, individually, were tagged with unique molecular identifiers. TCRdb processed the 5' RACE reads anew with MiXCR; each CDR3 protein has one entry. The sample shows tens of thousands of distinct CDR3 sequences, approximately 8% of them seen only once. The receptor was derived from an adult who was a healthcare worker with PCR-confirmed SARS-CoV-2 infection or an uninfected control (not recorded which). Sequences were obtained from whole blood. The chain joins TRBV18 to TRBJ1-6; unclear D gene. As DNA, the CDR3 is TGTGCCAGCTCACCACGGGCCGGAGAGTATAATTCACCCCTCCACTTT. Protein product: CASSPRAGEYNSPLHF.